The clone carrying this T cell receptor (beta chain) showed up just a few times. What it binds is not known. TCRdb redid the calling of the 5' RACE reads with MiXCR, one entry per CDR3 protein. The sample consists of some 160,000 distinct CDR3 sequences, approximately 9.7% of them appearing once. The data derive from a study of T cells after yellow fever vaccination. Germline CDR1 and CDR2: MDHEN and SYDVKM. The CDR3 consists of 14 residues. Trimming removed 2 bases at V and 0 bases at J, with 5 bases between. Notes on the study in general: Detected again after the booster were most primary-vaccination clones, at approximately 95% CD4 and 70% to 90% CD8. The secondary T-cell response peaked on day 5, not day 15, but was weaker. CD4 and CD8 compartments shared a small share of clonotypes, likely from convergent recombination.

Material: CD8+ T cells sorted from PBMCs, obtained 45 days after the yellow fever booster vaccination. The TCR comes from a man aged 18-30 years who received the YFV17D yellow fever vaccine. This chain joins TRBV28 and TRBJ1-5; no definite D call. Here the CDR3 reads CASSLGDSNQPQHF. The CDR3 DNA is TGTGCCAGCAGTTTAGGTGATAGCAATCAGCCCCAGCATTTT.